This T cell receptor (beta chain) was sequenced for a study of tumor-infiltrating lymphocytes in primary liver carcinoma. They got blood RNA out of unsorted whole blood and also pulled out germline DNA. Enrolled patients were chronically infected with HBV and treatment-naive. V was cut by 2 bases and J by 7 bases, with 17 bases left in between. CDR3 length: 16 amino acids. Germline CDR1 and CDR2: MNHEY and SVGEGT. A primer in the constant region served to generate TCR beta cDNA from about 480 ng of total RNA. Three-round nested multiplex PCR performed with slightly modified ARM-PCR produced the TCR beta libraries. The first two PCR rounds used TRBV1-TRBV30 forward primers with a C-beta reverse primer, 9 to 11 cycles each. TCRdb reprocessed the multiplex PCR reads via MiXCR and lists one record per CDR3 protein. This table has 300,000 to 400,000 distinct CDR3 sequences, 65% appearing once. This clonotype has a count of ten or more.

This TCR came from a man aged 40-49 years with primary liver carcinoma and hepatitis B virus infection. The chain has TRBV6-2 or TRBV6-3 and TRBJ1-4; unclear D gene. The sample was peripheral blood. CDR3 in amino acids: CASSYGPGGSTEKLFF. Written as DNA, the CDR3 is TGTGCCAGCAGTTACGGCCCGGGAGGGTCGACTGAAAAACTGTTTTTT.